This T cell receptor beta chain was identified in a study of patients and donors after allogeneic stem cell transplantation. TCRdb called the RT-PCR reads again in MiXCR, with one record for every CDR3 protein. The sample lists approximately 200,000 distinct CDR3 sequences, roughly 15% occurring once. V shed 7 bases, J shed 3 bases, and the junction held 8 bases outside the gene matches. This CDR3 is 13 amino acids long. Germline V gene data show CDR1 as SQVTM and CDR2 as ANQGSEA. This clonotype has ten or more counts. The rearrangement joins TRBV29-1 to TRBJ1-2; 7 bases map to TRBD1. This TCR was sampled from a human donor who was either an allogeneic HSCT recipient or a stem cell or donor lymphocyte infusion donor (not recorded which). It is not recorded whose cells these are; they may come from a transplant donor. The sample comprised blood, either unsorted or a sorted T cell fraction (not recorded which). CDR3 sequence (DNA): TGCAGCGAGGCAAGACAGGGAGACTATGGCTACACCTTC. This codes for CSEARQGDYGYTF.